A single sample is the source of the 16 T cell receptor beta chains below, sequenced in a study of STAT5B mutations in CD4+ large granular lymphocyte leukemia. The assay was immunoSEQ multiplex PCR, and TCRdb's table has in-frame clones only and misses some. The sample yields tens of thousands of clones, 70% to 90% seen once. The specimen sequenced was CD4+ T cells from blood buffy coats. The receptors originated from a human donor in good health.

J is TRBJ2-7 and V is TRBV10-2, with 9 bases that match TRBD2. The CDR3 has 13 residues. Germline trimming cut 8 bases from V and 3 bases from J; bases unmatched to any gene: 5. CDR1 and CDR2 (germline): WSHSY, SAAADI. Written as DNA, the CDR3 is TGCGCCAGCGGAGCTAGCGGGATCTACGAGCAGTACTTC. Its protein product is CASGASGIYEQYF.

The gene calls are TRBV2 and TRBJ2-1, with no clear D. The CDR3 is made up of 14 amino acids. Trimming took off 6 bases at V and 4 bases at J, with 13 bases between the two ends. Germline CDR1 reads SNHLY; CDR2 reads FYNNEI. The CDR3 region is CASRPTANYNEQFF. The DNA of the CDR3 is TGTGCCAGCAGACCCACAGCAAATTACAATGAGCAGTTCTTC.

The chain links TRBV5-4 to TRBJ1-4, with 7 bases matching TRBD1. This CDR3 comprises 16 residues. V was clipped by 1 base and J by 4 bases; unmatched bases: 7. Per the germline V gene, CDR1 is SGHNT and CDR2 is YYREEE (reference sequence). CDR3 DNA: TGTGCCAGCAGCTTGTCAGGGGGGGGAATTAATGAAAAACTGTTTTTT. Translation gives CASSLSGGGINEKLFF.

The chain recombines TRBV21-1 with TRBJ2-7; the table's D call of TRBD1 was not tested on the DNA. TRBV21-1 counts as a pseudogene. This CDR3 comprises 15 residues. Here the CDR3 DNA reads TGTGCCAGCAGCAAACCCCGACAAGGGGCCTACGAGCAGTACTTC. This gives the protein CASSKPRQGAYEQYF.

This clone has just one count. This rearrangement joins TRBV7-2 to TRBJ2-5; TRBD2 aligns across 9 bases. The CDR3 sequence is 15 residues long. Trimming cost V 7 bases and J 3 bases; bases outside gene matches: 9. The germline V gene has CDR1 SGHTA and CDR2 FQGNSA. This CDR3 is CASTFAGGTEETQYF. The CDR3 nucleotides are TGTGCCAGCACCTTTGCGGGAGGGACGGAAGAGACCCAGTACTTC.

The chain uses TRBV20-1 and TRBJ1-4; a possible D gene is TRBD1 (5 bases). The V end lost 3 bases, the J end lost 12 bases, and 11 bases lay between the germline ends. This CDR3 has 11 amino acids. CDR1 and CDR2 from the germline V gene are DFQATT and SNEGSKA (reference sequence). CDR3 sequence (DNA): TGCAGTGCTAGTTTGGGCAGGGAACTGTTTTTT. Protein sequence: CSASLGRELFF.

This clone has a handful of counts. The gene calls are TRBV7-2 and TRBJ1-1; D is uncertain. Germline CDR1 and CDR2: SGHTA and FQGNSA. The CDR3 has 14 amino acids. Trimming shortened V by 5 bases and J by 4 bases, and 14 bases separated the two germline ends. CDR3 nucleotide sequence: TGTGCCAGCAGCCTTGGCGCCTCGGCCACTGAAGCTTTCTTT. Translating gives CASSLGASATEAFF.

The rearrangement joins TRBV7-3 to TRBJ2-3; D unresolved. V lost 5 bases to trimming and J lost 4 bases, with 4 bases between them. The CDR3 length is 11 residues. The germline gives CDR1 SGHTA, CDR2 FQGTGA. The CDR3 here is CASSRADTQYF. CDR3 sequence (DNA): TGTGCCAGCAGCCGCGCAGATACGCAGTATTTT.

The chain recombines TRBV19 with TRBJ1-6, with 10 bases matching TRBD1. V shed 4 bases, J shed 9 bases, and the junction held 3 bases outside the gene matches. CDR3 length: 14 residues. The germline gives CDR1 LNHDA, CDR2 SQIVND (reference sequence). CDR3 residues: CASSKGQGFSPLHF. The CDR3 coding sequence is TGTGCCAGTAGTAAGGGACAGGGGTTTTCACCCCTCCACTTT.

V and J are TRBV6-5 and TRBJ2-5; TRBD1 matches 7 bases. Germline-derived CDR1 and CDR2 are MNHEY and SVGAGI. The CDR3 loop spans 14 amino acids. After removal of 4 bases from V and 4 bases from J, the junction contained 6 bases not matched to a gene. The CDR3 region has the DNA TGTGCCAGCAGTTCGGGGACAGTTCTAGAGACCCAGTACTTC. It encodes CASSSGTVLETQYF.

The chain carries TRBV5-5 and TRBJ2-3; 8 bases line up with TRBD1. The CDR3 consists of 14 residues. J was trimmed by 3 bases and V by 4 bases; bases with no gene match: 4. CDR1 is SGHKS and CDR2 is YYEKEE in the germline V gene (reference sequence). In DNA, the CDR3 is TGTGCCAGCAGCCCTCGGACAGGGACAGATACGCAGTATTTT. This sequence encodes CASSPRTGTDTQYF. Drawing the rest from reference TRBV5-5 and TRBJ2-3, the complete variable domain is DAGVTQSPTHLIKTRGQQVTLRCSPISGHKSVSWYQQVLGQGPQFIFQYYEKEERGRGNFPDRFSARQFPNYSSELNVNALLLGDSALYLCASSPRTGTDTQYFGPGTRLTVL.

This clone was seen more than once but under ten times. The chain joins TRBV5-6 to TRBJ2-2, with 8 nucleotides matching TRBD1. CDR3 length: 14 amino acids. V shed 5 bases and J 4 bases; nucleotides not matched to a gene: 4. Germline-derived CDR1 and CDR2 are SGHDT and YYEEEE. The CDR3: CASRPTGGTGELFF. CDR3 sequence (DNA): TGTGCCAGCAGACCTACAGGGGGCACCGGGGAGCTGTTTTTT.

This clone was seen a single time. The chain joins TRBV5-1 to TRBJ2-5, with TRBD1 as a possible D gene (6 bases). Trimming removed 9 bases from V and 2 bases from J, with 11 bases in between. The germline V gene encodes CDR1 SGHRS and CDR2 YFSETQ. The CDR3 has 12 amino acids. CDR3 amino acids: CATRDNQETQYF. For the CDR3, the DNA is TGCGCCACCAGGGACAATCAAGAGACCCAGTACTTC.

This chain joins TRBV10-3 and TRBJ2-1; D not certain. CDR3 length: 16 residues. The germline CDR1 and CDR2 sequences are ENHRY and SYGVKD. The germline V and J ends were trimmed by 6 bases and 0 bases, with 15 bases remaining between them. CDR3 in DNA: TGTGCCATCAGCAAACCGTCCGCTAGCTCCTACAATGAGCAGTTCTTC. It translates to CAISKPSASSYNEQFF.

The CDR3 here is CASSRGAGGFYNEQFF. CDR3 DNA: TGTGCCAGCAGCCGCGGGGCAGGGGGCTTCTACAATGAGCAGTTCTTC. The gene calls are TRBV21-1 and TRBJ2-1; TRBD1, as called in the table, went unchecked against the DNA. TRBV21-1 is a recognized pseudogene. There are 16 residues in the CDR3.

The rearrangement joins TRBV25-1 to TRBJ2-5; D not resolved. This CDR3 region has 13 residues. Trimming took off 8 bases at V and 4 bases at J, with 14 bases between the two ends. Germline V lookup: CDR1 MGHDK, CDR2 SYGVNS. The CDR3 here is CASSYRTGETQYF. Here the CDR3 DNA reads TGTGCCAGCTCCTACCGAACCGGAGAGACCCAGTACTTC.